Each of the 21 T cell receptor beta chains below was sequenced from the same sample in a study of blood T cell repertoires in COVID-19. Sequenced by immunoSEQ multiplex PCR; TCRdb stores in-frame clones only, minus some. The table lists a few hundred thousand clones, under 95% of them singletons. The material sequenced was PBMCs or T cells enriched from blood (not recorded which). All receptors derive from a woman aged 30 to 39 who had recovered from COVID-19.

V and J are TRBV28 and TRBJ1-6; maybe TRBD1 (6 bases). Trimming cost V 11 bases and J 9 bases, with 20 bases left between them. This CDR3 region has 14 residues. Germline loops: CDR1 MDHEN, CDR2 SYDVKM. The CDR3 region has the DNA TGTGCCTCTCAAGGGAACAGGGACGGTTCACCCCTCCACTTT. Translating gives CASQGNRDGSPLHF.

The J gene is TRBJ2-7, the V gene TRBV28; TRBD1 might be the D (5 bases). Germline V gene lookup returns CDR1 MDHEN and CDR2 SYDVKM. The ends were cut back, 6 bases at V and 6 bases at J, with 21 bases in the middle. The CDR3 spans 15 residues. CDR3 bases: TGTGCCAGCAGCTCATTGCCACAGGTCAGTTCCGAGCAGTACTTC. It codes for CASSSLPQVSSEQYF.

The table lists this clone with a few counts. The J gene is TRBJ1-2, the V gene TRBV5-1, with 11 bases identical to TRBD1. V was pared by 4 bases and J by 5 bases, with 10 bases of the junction left unmatched. Germline lookup yields CDR1 SGHRS and CDR2 YFSETQ. This CDR3 region has 16 residues. The CDR3 DNA sequence: TGCGCCAGCAGCCTGGCCGGGACAGGGGGAGAGTATGGCTACACCTTC. It is translated as CASSLAGTGGEYGYTF.

This clone was counted once. The rearrangement links TRBV4-3 to TRBJ1-6, with D unclear. Germline CDR1 and CDR2: LGHNA and YSLEER. V gave up 0 bases and J gave up 7 bases, with 7 bases separating them. This CDR3 region has 14 residues. The DNA for the CDR3 is TGCGCCAGCAGCCAAGATTCAGCGAATTCACCCCTCCACTTT. This codes for CASSQDSANSPLHF.

This chain links TRBV18 with TRBJ1-2; tentative D call: TRBD1 (5 bases). V was pared by 3 bases and J by 4 bases, with 9 bases between. CDR3 length: 13 amino acids. The V gene's germline CDR1 is KGHSH and CDR2 LQKENI. The CDR3 sequence: CASSPRVSYGYTF. As DNA, the CDR3 is TGTGCCAGCTCACCCAGGGTGTCCTATGGCTACACCTTC.

This rearrangement joins TRBV2 to TRBJ1-1, with 7 nucleotides matching TRBD1. Unmatched junction bases numbered 13, after V lost 8 bases and J lost 4 bases. Germline V gives CDR1 SNHLY, CDR2 FYNNEI. The CDR3 length is 15 residues. The CDR3 sequence is CASGLRGSGGTEAFF. DNA for the CDR3: TGTGCCAGCGGCCTTCGGGGTTCAGGGGGCACTGAAGCTTTCTTT.

The chain uses TRBV5-1 and TRBJ2-6, with D possibly being TRBD1 (6 bases). This CDR3 has 16 amino acids. CDR1 and CDR2 from the germline V gene are SGHRS and YFSETQ. V was clipped by 2 bases and J by 3 bases, with 12 bases between them. The DNA of the CDR3 is TGCGCCAGCAGCTTAGGGACACTCCGTGGGGCCAACGTCCTGACTTTC. This gives the protein CASSLGTLRGANVLTF.

In this sample, this clone is large. The chain combines TRBV6-4 with TRBJ2-3, with TRBD2 matching 13 bases. The CDR3 runs 16 residues. V trimming: 2 bases; J trimming: 2 bases; junction bases outside the gene matches: 1. Germline CDR1 and CDR2: MRHNA and SNTAGT. In DNA, the CDR3 is TGTGCCAGCAGTGACACTAGCGGGGGGGCCACAGATACGCAGTATTTT. It encodes CASSDTSGGATDTQYF.

V gene TRBV11-3 combines with J gene TRBJ2-7; possibly TRBD1 for D (6 bases). V lost 5 bases to trimming and J lost 1 base, with 9 bases between them. This CDR3 is built from 13 residues. Germline CDR1 and CDR2: SGHNT and YENEEA. The CDR3 sequence is CASSADSSYEQYF. CDR3 bases: TGTGCCAGCAGCGCGGACAGTTCCTACGAGCAGTACTTC.

The genes are TRBV3-1 (or the pseudogene TRBV3-2) and TRBJ1-5; D not resolved. Trimming took 0 bases from V and 6 from J, leaving 12 bases between them. CDR3 length: 15 amino acids. CDR1 and CDR2 from the germline V gene are LGHDT and YNNKEL (reference sequence). The CDR3 sequence is CASSQEIREGQPQHF. CDR3 bases: TGTGCCAGCAGCCAAGAAATCCGGGAGGGTCAGCCCCAGCATTTT.

The DNA of the CDR3 is TGTGCCAGCAGTTCGACAGGGGGCGGAGAGCAGTTCTTC. Its protein product is CASSSTGGGEQFF. V is TRBV2 and J is TRBJ2-1, with 10 bases identical to TRBD1. CDR1 and CDR2 (germline): SNHLY, FYNNEI. The CDR3 loop spans 13 amino acids. The ends lost 5 bases at V and 10 bases at J; junction bases unmatched: 5.

This chain links TRBV5-1 with TRBJ2-1; 7 bases line up with TRBD1. The CDR3 totals 14 residues. Per germline, CDR1 SGHRS and CDR2 YFSETQ. After removal of 4 bases from V and 6 bases from J, the junction contained 7 bases not matched to a gene. CDR3 loop: CASSNGQAVNEQFF. CDR3 coding DNA: TGCGCCAGCAGCAACGGACAGGCGGTCAATGAGCAGTTCTTC. The full variable domain, completed using reference TRBV5-1 and TRBJ2-1, is KAGVTQTPRYLIKTRGQQVTLSCSPISGHRSVSWYQQTPGQGLQFLFEYFSETQRNKGNFPGRFSGRQFSNSRSEMNVSTLELGDSALYLCASSNGQAVNEQFFGPGTRLTVL.

The chain carries TRBV11-2 and TRBJ2-7; D is undetermined. Trimming took off 0 bases at V and 0 bases at J, with 6 bases between the two ends. CDR1 is SGHAT and CDR2 is FQNNGV in the germline V gene. CDR3 length: 14 amino acids. This CDR3 is CASSLDRFSYEQYF. CDR3 nucleotide sequence: TGTGCCAGCAGCTTAGACAGGTTCTCCTACGAGCAGTACTTC.

The rearrangement links TRBV6-5 to TRBJ2-7; 8 nucleotides line up with TRBD1. The length of the CDR3 is 12 residues. V gave up 7 bases and J gave up 3 bases; unmatched junction bases: 2. CDR1 MNHEY and CDR2 SVGAGI come from the germline V gene. The CDR3 spells CASKTGGYEQYF. The DNA for the CDR3 is TGTGCCAGCAAAACAGGGGGCTACGAGCAGTACTTC.

The chain has TRBV15 and TRBJ2-1; TRBD2 might be the D (6 bases). This CDR3 is built from 16 residues. V was clipped by 2 bases and J by 8 bases, with 19 bases between them. Per germline, CDR1 LNHNV and CDR2 YYDKDF (reference sequence). The CDR3 region is CATSRRGSGLTDEQFF. In DNA, the CDR3 is TGTGCCACCAGCAGAAGGGGTAGCGGATTGACGGATGAGCAGTTCTTC. Full variable domain (missing parts from reference TRBV15 and TRBJ2-1): DAMVIQNPRYQVTQFGKPVTLSCSQTLNHNVMYWYQQKSSQAPKLLFHYYDKDFNNEADTPDNFQSRRPNTSFCFLDIRSPGLGDTAMYLCATSRRGSGLTDEQFFGPGTRLTVL.

The rearrangement links TRBV12-3 or TRBV12-4 to TRBJ1-1; possibly TRBD1 for D (5 bases). The V gene lost 5 bases and the J gene lost 2 bases, with 9 bases spanning the gap. The CDR3 spans 13 residues. DNA for the CDR3: TGTGCCAGCAGTACGACAGCTAACACTGAAGCTTTCTTT. Amino acid sequence: CASSTTANTEAFF.

The chain uses TRBV27 and TRBJ1-2, with D possibly being TRBD1 (5 bases). Germline V gene data show CDR1 as MNHEY and CDR2 as SMNVEV (reference sequence). This CDR3 is built from 20 residues. With 8 bases removed from V and 0 bases from J, the gap between germline ends came to 31 bases. The chain's CDR3 is CASAETTGMGLRMANYGYTF. CDR3 coding DNA: TGTGCCAGCGCCGAAACCACAGGAATGGGTCTGCGGATGGCTAACTATGGCTACACCTTC.

V and J are TRBV19 and TRBJ1-5; 9 bases are a match to TRBD1. The CDR3 is made up of 16 amino acids. Trimming removed 4 bases from V and 5 bases from J; junction bases left unmatched: 9. Germline CDR1 and CDR2: LNHDA and SQIVND (reference sequence). CDR3 loop: CASSTGTGIVDQPQHF. The CDR3 DNA reads as TGTGCCAGTAGTACTGGGACAGGGATTGTGGATCAGCCCCAGCATTTT.

V is TRBV27 and J is TRBJ2-7, with TRBD2 matching over 7 bases. The CDR3 consists of 11 residues. The germline CDR1 and CDR2 sequences are MNHEY and SMNVEV (reference sequence). The V and J ends lost 10 bases and 5 bases, in that order; junction bases with no gene match: 5. CDR3 nucleotides: TGTGCCACGCACGCGGGGGACGAGCAGTACTTC. Protein product: CATHAGDEQYF.

This clone appeared a few times. The rearrangement joins TRBV7-2 to TRBJ2-7; 9 bases map to TRBD1. The germline V gene has CDR1 SGHTA and CDR2 FQGNSA. V shed 5 bases, J shed 4 bases, and the junction held 6 bases outside the gene matches. The CDR3 contains 14 residues. The CDR3 nucleotides are TGTGCCAGCAGCCTACGGACAGGGGATTACGAGCAGTACTTC. It specifies CASSLRTGDYEQYF.

The chain joins TRBV18 to TRBJ2-2, with 8 bases lining up with TRBD1. The ends lost 3 bases at V and 4 bases at J; junction bases unmatched: 4. Germline V gives CDR1 KGHSH, CDR2 LQKENI. The CDR3 spans 15 residues. CDR3 DNA: TGTGCCAGCTCACCCCGGACAGGGCCCACCGGGGAGCTGTTTTTT. Amino acid sequence: CASSPRTGPTGELFF.